This T cell receptor (beta chain) is drawn from a study of radiotherapy plus CTLA-4 blockade in lung cancer. Study at large: Among all patients, more than 15% showed objective responses, while about 31% had disease control. General observations from the study: Subsequent to radiotherapy plus ipilimumab, tumor-derived TCR clones underwent expansion in blood. Interferon-beta, together with early blood T cell clone dynamics, reportedly best predicted response.

Focal radiation and CTLA-4 blockade (ipilimumab) were tested in chemo-refractory metastatic non-small-cell lung cancer patients. A remark on this clone: The target antigen is unknown.

The repertoire was sequenced with immunoSEQ multiplex PCR; TCRdb's copy has only in-frame clones and lacks some. The table includes some 67,000 clones, approximately 76% detected once. CDR1 and CDR2 from the germline V gene are SEHNR and FQNEAQ (reference sequence). The CDR3 is 19 amino acids. J lost 0 bases, V lost 3 bases, and 15 bases had no gene match. This receptor was obtained from a human donor with non-small cell lung cancer whose response to radiotherapy plus ipilimumab could not be evaluated. Some clones in this sample may be carry-over from other donors' samples. The chain joins TRBV7-9 to TRBJ2-7; 9 bases map to TRBD2. This material consisted of peripheral blood, taken from a patient treated with radiotherapy plus ipilimumab. CDR3 in DNA: TGTGCCAGCAGCTTGGGCGATTCGAGGCGGGGGGGATACTCCTACGAGCAGTACTTC. This encodes CASSLGDSRRGGYSYEQYF.